This T cell receptor (beta chain) is drawn from a study of blood T cell repertoires in COVID-19. Study-wide background: Spain, Italy and the United States supplied samples that represented acute and convalescent COVID-19. T cells, B-cell-depleted T cells, or PBMCs supplied cDNA or gDNA.

A single count supports this clone. Original analysis: Using reference gene primer amplification, nucleated cell counts were estimated. The assay was immunoSEQ multiplex PCR, and TCRdb's table has in-frame clones only and misses some. The DNA gave D and trimming, while V, J and clone size come from that table. In the table there are a few hundred thousand clones, about 89% of which are singletons. Material for sequencing was peripheral blood. The TCR was taken from a woman in her sixties or seventies with acute or convalescent COVID-19.

CDR3 bases: TGTGCCAGCAGCGTACAGGGCCTGGGGACTGAAGCTTTCTTT. This gives the protein CASSVQGLGTEAFF. The J gene is TRBJ1-1, the V gene TRBV9, with D possibly TRBD1 on 5 matching bases. The CDR3 consists of 14 residues. The V gene lost 1 base and the J gene lost 5 bases, with 12 bases spanning the gap. The germline CDR1 and CDR2 sequences are SGDLS and YYNGEE.